The entry that follows covers one TCR beta chain sequence. What it binds is not known. Germline V gene sequence: CDR1 SEHNR, CDR2 FQNEAQ (reference sequence). This CDR3 has 13 residues. The junction had 1 base not matched to a gene; V was cut back by 4 bases and J by 2 bases. Using immunoSEQ multiplex PCR, the repertoire was profiled, and TCRdb retains in-frame clones only, with some absent. The sample carries 85,000 to 90,000 clones, 96% recorded once. The data are from a study of cytomegalovirus exposure and HLA in healthy donors. Findings and caveats of the study: The study designated some 180 TCR beta chains cytomegalovirus-associated.

J is TRBJ1-1 and V is TRBV7-9, with 7 bases fitting TRBD1. Sequences were obtained from PBMCs. The receptor was derived from a man aged 18 to 30 in good health and CMV-seronegative. DNA for the CDR3: TGTGCCAGCAGCTACAGGGGAAACACTGAAGCTTTCTTT. Translating gives CASSYRGNTEAFF.